These 10 T cell receptor beta chains came from one sample sequenced in a study of neurological immune-mediated disorders. One entry per CDR3 protein, called by TCRdb with MiXCR from the 5' RACE reads. Of 45,000 or so distinct CDR3 sequences listed, approximately 12% are singletons. The sequencing input was PBMCs. The source of these receptors is a female donor in good health.

The table lists this clonotype with many counts. V is TRBV2 and J is TRBJ1-2; weak D call: TRBD1 (5 bases). Deletions cut 6 bases from V and 8 bases from J, with 10 bases between. This CDR3 region has 11 residues. From germline, CDR1 is SNHLY and CDR2 FYNNEI. CDR3 coding DNA: TGTGCCAGCAGCAGGGCGAGGGGCTACACCTTC. As protein: CASSRARGYTF.

This clonotype was seen many times. This sequence joins TRBV5-1 and TRBJ2-7; 9 bases are shared with TRBD1. Trimming cost V 0 bases and J 4 bases; bases outside gene matches: 5. From germline, CDR1 is SGHRS and CDR2 YFSETQ. The CDR3 extends over 15 amino acids. DNA of the CDR3: TGCGCCAGCAGCTTGGTCGGGGACAGGGAATACGAGCAGTACTTC. This gives the protein CASSLVGDREYEQYF.

This clonotype was observed at least ten times. The chain combines TRBV10-3 with TRBJ2-7; D possibly corresponds to TRBD1 (6 bases). This CDR3 has 12 residues. V was trimmed by 10 bases and J by 5 bases, leaving 15 bases between them. Germline V gene lookup returns CDR1 ENHRY and CDR2 SYGVKD. The CDR3 sequence is CATRGGYDEQYF. DNA for the CDR3: TGTGCCACCAGGGGCGGCTACGACGAGCAGTACTTC.

This clonotype was seen more than once but under ten times. The chain carries TRBV6-5 and TRBJ1-3; D is unresolved. Germline CDR1 and CDR2: MNHEY and SVGAGI. CDR3 size: 17 residues. V was pared by 2 bases and J by 0 bases, with 14 bases between. CDR3 in DNA: TGTGCCAGCAGTTACGGCGGGGAGAGCTTCTCTGGAAACACCATATATTTT. Translating it yields CASSYGGESFSGNTIYF.

The table lists this clonotype with many counts. The chain combines TRBV7-9 with TRBJ1-5, with a tentative D call TRBD1 (5 bases). Deletions cut 5 bases from V and 1 base from J, with 12 bases between. The CDR3 sequence is 15 residues long. In germline, CDR1 is SEHNR, CDR2 FQNEAQ (reference sequence). Here the CDR3 reads CASSPQGGSNQPQHF. CDR3 nucleotide sequence: TGTGCCAGCAGCCCCCAGGGTGGGAGCAATCAGCCCCAGCATTTT.

This clonotype was counted many times. The V gene is TRBV9, the J gene TRBJ1-2; 8 bases match TRBD1. V shed 4 bases and J 3 bases; nucleotides not matched to a gene: 8. This CDR3 has 15 residues. In germline, CDR1 is SGDLS, CDR2 YYNGEE. CDR3: CASSTQGARDYGYTF. The CDR3 region has the DNA TGTGCCAGCAGCACTCAGGGGGCCCGGGACTATGGCTACACCTTC.

A note on this clonotype: A much larger clone lies a single base off, so this may be a read error. The chain joins TRBV12-3 or TRBV12-4 to TRBJ2-6; 9 positions match TRBD2. The CDR3 consists of 16 residues. Germline trimming cut 7 bases from V and 4 bases from J; bases unmatched to any gene: 8. CDR3 coding DNA: TGTGCCAGCATCTTAGCGGGAGCCCCCGGGGCCAACGTCCTGACTTTC. Protein sequence: CASILAGAPGANVLTF.

The CDR3 nucleotides are TGTGCCAGCAGTCCGAGGGAAAGGGTCAATGAAGCTTTCTTT. This encodes CASSPRERVNEAFF. The chain has TRBV27 and TRBJ1-1; no definite D call. The germline V gene has CDR1 MNHEY and CDR2 SMNVEV (reference sequence). With 5 bases removed from V and 7 bases from J, the gap between germline ends came to 17 bases. This CDR3 spans 14 amino acids.

There are many counts of this clonotype. The chain employs TRBV6-5 and TRBJ2-3, with TRBD2 matching 9 bases. The junction had 5 bases not matched to a gene; V was cut back by 6 bases and J by 4 bases. The CDR3 sequence is 14 residues long. The germline CDR1 and CDR2 sequences are MNHEY and SVGAGI. As DNA, the CDR3 is TGTGCCAGCAGCCGGACTAGCGACTCAGATACGCAGTATTTT. Amino acid sequence: CASSRTSDSDTQYF.

This clonotype showed up many times. The chain carries TRBV3-1 and TRBJ2-7; TRBD2 matches 13 bases. Germline CDR1 reads LGHDT; CDR2 reads YNNKEL (reference sequence). Trimming removed 4 bases from V and 5 bases from J; junction bases left unmatched: 8. The CDR3 covers 16 residues. The CDR3 DNA reads as TGTGCCAGCAGCCTCAGGACTAGCGGGAGAATCCACGAGCAGTACTTC. Amino acids: CASSLRTSGRIHEQYF.